One and the same sample provided the 3 T cell receptor beta chains below, sequenced in a study of blood T cells in healthy people across ages. With a J-beta primer mix and a sample-barcoded 5' primer, a second PCR ran roughly 7 to 11 cycles. TCRdb itself ran the 5' RACE reads through MiXCR, one entry per CDR3 protein. The sample records about 970,000 distinct CDR3 sequences, 45% to 60% being singletons. Sequencing was done on a sample of blood. Receptors originate from a woman aged 60-75 years in good health.

The chain links TRBV4-3 to TRBJ2-4; maybe TRBD2 (6 bases). The CDR3 is 20 amino acids. In germline, CDR1 is LGHNA, CDR2 YSLEER. Trimming took 1 base from V and 2 from J, leaving 24 bases between them. Here the CDR3 DNA reads TGCGCCAGCAGCCAAGGGTATGGACTTGGGCGGGATAGGCCCAAAAACATTCAGTACTTC. Translated: CASSQGYGLGRDRPKNIQYF.

CDR3 region: CASSKLAGETDTQYF. For the CDR3, the DNA is TGTGCCAGCAGCAAACTAGCGGGAGAGACAGATACGCAGTATTTT. The chain couples TRBV6-1 to TRBJ2-3; 11 nucleotides align to TRBD2. This CDR3 has 15 residues. V was clipped by 6 bases and J by 3 bases; unmatched bases: 5. The germline V gene encodes CDR1 MNHNS and CDR2 SASEGT.

A remark on this clonotype: One end of the junction is discordant with germline, which a read error may explain. CDR3 nucleotide sequence: TGCGCCAGCAGCCCTCCGGGACTAGCGGGACCTTCCTACGAGCAGTACTTC. Translation gives CASSPPGLAGPSYEQYF. This rearrangement joins TRBV28 to TRBJ2-7, with 13 bases identical to TRBD2. CDR1 and CDR2 from the germline V gene are MDHEN and SYDVKM. CDR3 length: 17 amino acids. Full variable domain (rest looked up from reference TRBV28 and TRBJ2-7): DVKVTQSSRYLVKRTGEKVFLECVQDMDHENMFWYRQDPGLGLRLIYFSYDVKMKEKGDIPEGYSVSREKKERFSLILESASTNQTSMYLCASSPPGLAGPSYEQYFGPGTRLTVT.